Following are 17 T cell receptor beta chains from one sample sequenced in a study of blood T cell repertoires in COVID-19. Libraries were prepared by immunoSEQ multiplex PCR; TCRdb keeps only in-frame clonotypes and omits some of them. The table records fewer than 95,000 clones, nearly 90% of them present only once. The sample consisted of peripheral blood. The receptors were gathered from a man aged 45-65 years with acute or convalescent COVID-19.

The chain joins TRBV7-8 to TRBJ1-3; 8 nucleotides align to TRBD1. CDR1 and CDR2 from the germline V gene are SGHVS and FQNEAQ. The CDR3 has 14 residues. V gave up 3 bases and J gave up 4 bases; unmatched junction bases: 2. The CDR3 nucleotides read TGTGCCAGCAGCTTTGGGACAGGAGGAAACACCATATATTTT. This codes for CASSFGTGGNTIYF.

The CDR3 sequence is CATSRDLSTESYGYTF. Here the CDR3 DNA reads TGTGCCACCAGCAGAGACCTGTCGACAGAAAGCTATGGCTACACCTTC. The V and J genes are TRBV15 and TRBJ1-2; tentative D call: TRBD1 (5 bases). The V gene lost 0 bases and the J gene lost 4 bases, with 15 bases spanning the gap. CDR3 size: 16 residues. Per the germline V gene, CDR1 is LNHNV and CDR2 is YYDKDF (reference sequence).

The chain joins TRBV5-1 to TRBJ1-1; D gene unclear. The CDR3 runs to 15 residues. The germline V gene encodes CDR1 SGHRS and CDR2 YFSETQ. Trimming cost V 4 bases and J 4 bases, with 17 bases left between them. The CDR3 loop reads CASSVGSGVSTEAFF. The CDR3 DNA reads as TGCGCCAGCAGCGTCGGTTCCGGGGTGAGCACTGAAGCTTTCTTT. The full variable domain, completed using reference TRBV5-1 and TRBJ1-1, is KAGVTQTPRYLIKTRGQQVTLSCSPISGHRSVSWYQQTPGQGLQFLFEYFSETQRNKGNFPGRFSGRQFSNSRSEMNVSTLELGDSALYLCASSVGSGVSTEAFFGQGTRLTVV.

The chain employs TRBV9 and TRBJ2-5; weak D call: TRBD2 (6 bases). The CDR3 has 14 residues. Germline values: CDR1 SGDLS, CDR2 YYNGEE. Trimming cost V 0 bases and J 5 bases, with 11 bases left between them. The CDR3 sequence is CASSVAEGRETQYF. The CDR3 nucleotides read TGTGCCAGCAGCGTAGCGGAGGGAAGGGAGACCCAGTACTTC. Together with reference TRBV9 and TRBJ2-5, the CDR3 gives the full variable domain: DSGVTQTPKHLITATGQRVTLRCSPRSGDLSVYWYQQSLDQGLQFLIQYYNGEERAKGNILERFSAQQFPDLHSELNLSSLELGDSALYFCASSVAEGRETQYFGPGTRLLVL.

The chain employs TRBV18 and TRBJ1-2; 7 bases match TRBD1. After removal of 0 bases from V and 1 base from J, the junction contained 2 bases not matched to a gene. The CDR3 length is 15 residues. The germline V gene encodes CDR1 KGHSH and CDR2 LQKENI. As DNA, the CDR3 is TGTGCCAGCTCACCACCGGGACAGTATAACTATGGCTACACCTTC. This gives the protein CASSPPGQYNYGYTF.

The chain couples TRBV11-2 to TRBJ1-1; unclear D gene. Germline values: CDR1 SGHAT, CDR2 FQNNGV. The V end lost 2 bases, the J end lost 2 bases, and 6 bases lay between the germline ends. This CDR3 is built from 13 residues. This chain's CDR3 is CASSLQVNTEAFF. The CDR3 DNA sequence: TGTGCCAGCAGCTTACAGGTTAACACTGAAGCTTTCTTT.

The chain employs TRBV12-3 or TRBV12-4 and TRBJ2-7; 8 nucleotides match TRBD2. The ends lost 6 bases at V and 4 bases at J; junction bases unmatched: 5. The CDR3 covers 13 residues. The CDR3, as DNA: TGTGCCAGCAGCCGACTAGCGCGGTACGAGCAGTACTTC. It yields the protein CASSRLARYEQYF.

The J gene is TRBJ1-6, the V gene TRBV11-1; D might be TRBD1 (5 bases). V shed 2 bases and J shed 7 bases, with 9 bases lying between them. From germline, CDR1 is SGHAT and CDR2 FQDESV (reference sequence). This CDR3 spans 14 amino acids. The CDR3 DNA reads as TGTGCCAGCAGCTTAACGGGGGTGAATTCACCCCTCCACTTT. Protein sequence: CASSLTGVNSPLHF.

As DNA, the CDR3 is TGTGCCAGCAGCTTACTTGACAGGATAACTGGAAACACCATATATTTT. This translates into CASSLLDRITGNTIYF. The J gene is TRBJ1-3, the V gene TRBV7-2; D is possibly TRBD1 (6 bases). Per the germline V gene, CDR1 is SGHTA and CDR2 is FQGNSA. The V and J ends lost 2 bases and 2 bases respectively, with 13 bases between them. CDR3 length: 16 amino acids.

V and J are TRBV5-1 and TRBJ1-2, with no clear D. CDR1 SGHRS and CDR2 YFSETQ come from the germline V gene. The V and J ends lost 3 bases and 4 bases respectively, with 10 bases between them. The CDR3 extends over 13 amino acids. The CDR3 reads CASSYTDGYGYTF. The CDR3, as DNA: TGCGCCAGCAGCTATACAGACGGCTATGGCTACACCTTC. Filled out from reference TRBV5-1 and TRBJ1-2, the complete variable domain reads KAGVTQTPRYLIKTRGQQVTLSCSPISGHRSVSWYQQTPGQGLQFLFEYFSETQRNKGNFPGRFSGRQFSNSRSEMNVSTLELGDSALYLCASSYTDGYGYTFGSGTRLTVV.

V and J are TRBV6-2 or TRBV6-3 and TRBJ1-1; maybe TRBD1 (5 bases). This CDR3 comprises 13 residues. Germline V gene lookup returns CDR1 MNHEY and CDR2 SVGEGT. Trimming removed 2 bases at V and 2 bases at J, with 6 bases between. The CDR3 DNA follows: TGTGCCAGCAGTTACACAGGAAACACTGAAGCTTTCTTT. Translation: CASSYTGNTEAFF.

The chain carries TRBV6-6 and TRBJ1-5, with D tentatively TRBD1 (6 bases). V was shortened by 5 bases and J by 3 bases, with 11 bases between the two germline ends. Germline-derived CDR1 and CDR2 are MNHNY and SVGAGI (reference sequence). CDR3 length: 14 residues. CDR3 in amino acids: CASSQQGYNQPQHF. CDR3 nucleotides: TGTGCCAGCAGTCAACAGGGATACAATCAGCCCCAGCATTTT.

The V gene is TRBV6-5, the J gene TRBJ2-7; the match to TRBD2 covers 8 bases. The CDR3 is 16 amino acids. Germline CDR1 is MNHEY and CDR2 is SVGAGI. With V trimmed by 0 bases and J by 1 base, 5 bases remained unmatched. The CDR3 region is CASSYSTGGSSYEQYF. Written as DNA, the CDR3 is TGTGCCAGCAGTTACTCGACGGGGGGGTCTTCCTACGAGCAGTACTTC.

The J gene is TRBJ2-3, the V gene TRBV19; TRBD1 agrees at 11 bases. CDR1 is LNHDA and CDR2 is SQIVND in the germline V gene (reference sequence). V was clipped by 3 bases and J by 6 bases; unmatched bases: 5. The CDR3 sequence is 15 residues long. The CDR3 nucleotides read TGTGCCAGTAGTATCGGGACAGGGGGTAGCGATACGCAGTATTTT. Translating gives CASSIGTGGSDTQYF.

The rearrangement links TRBV7-3 to TRBJ2-5, with 8 positions matching TRBD2. The CDR3 consists of 15 residues. Germline trimming cut 5 bases from V and 4 bases from J; bases unmatched to any gene: 9. Germline-derived CDR1 and CDR2 are SGHTA and FQGTGA. This CDR3 reads CASSPIGLAGETQYF. CDR3 bases: TGTGCCAGCAGCCCCATCGGGCTAGCGGGAGAGACCCAGTACTTC.

The chain is built from TRBV28 and TRBJ2-1, with 8 bases matching TRBD1. This CDR3 is built from 16 residues. The trim removed 8 bases at V and 1 base at J, leaving 10 bases unmatched. The germline V gene encodes CDR1 MDHEN and CDR2 SYDVKM. The CDR3 bases are TGTGCCAGCGCCTCCCGGACAGGGCTATCCTACAATGAGCAGTTCTTC. Translation: CASASRTGLSYNEQFF.

The genes are TRBV5-1 and TRBJ1-2; 7 bases are shared with TRBD1. The V and J ends lost 2 bases and 8 bases, in that order; junction bases with no gene match: 6. This CDR3 comprises 13 residues. Per the germline V gene, CDR1 is SGHRS and CDR2 is YFSETQ. CDR3 nucleotide sequence: TGCGCCAGCAGCTTCCAGGGGGAACAGGGCTACACCTTC. It yields the protein CASSFQGEQGYTF. Together with reference TRBV5-1 and TRBJ1-2, the CDR3 gives the full variable domain: KAGVTQTPRYLIKTRGQQVTLSCSPISGHRSVSWYQQTPGQGLQFLFEYFSETQRNKGNFPGRFSGRQFSNSRSEMNVSTLELGDSALYLCASSFQGEQGYTFGSGTRLTVV.